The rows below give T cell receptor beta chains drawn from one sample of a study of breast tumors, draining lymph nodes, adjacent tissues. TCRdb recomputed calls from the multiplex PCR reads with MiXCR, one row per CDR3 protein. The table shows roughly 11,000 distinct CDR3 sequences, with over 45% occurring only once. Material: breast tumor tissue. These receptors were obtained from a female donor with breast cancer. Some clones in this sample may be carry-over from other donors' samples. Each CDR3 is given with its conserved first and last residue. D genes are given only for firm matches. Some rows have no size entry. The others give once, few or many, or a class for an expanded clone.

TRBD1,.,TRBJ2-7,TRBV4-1,TGCGCCAGCAGCCACCGATCCCCCGGGACAGGGCCCTCCTACGAGCAGTACTTC,CASSHRSPGTGPSYEQYF
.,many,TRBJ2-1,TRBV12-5,TGTGCTAGTGGTCCCTCCCGCGGTAGTACCTACAATGAGCAGTTCTTC,CASGPSRGSTYNEQFF
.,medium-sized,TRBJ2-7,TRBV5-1,TGCGCCAGCAGCTTGATACCGACCTACGAGCAGTACTTC,CASSLIPTYEQYF
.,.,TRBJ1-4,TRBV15,TGTGCCACCAGCCCCGAAAATGAAAAACTGTTTTTT,CATSPENEKLFF
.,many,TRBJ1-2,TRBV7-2,TGTGCCAGCAGCCCTCAAACAGGATCGCGAAATGGCTACACCTTC,CASSPQTGSRNGYTF
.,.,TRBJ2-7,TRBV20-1,TGCAGTGCTAGAGCCCGGGGCAGGTCTATTGCTGATTCCTACGAGCAGTACTTC,CSARARGRSIADSYEQYF
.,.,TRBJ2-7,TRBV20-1,TGCAGTGCTAGAGATCCGGCAGCCTCAGAGGGCCACTACGAGCAGTACTTC,CSARDPAASEGHYEQYF
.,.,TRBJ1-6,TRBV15,TGTGCCACCAGCAGAGAGGGATCCGGTTCACCCCTCCACTTT,CATSREGSGSPLHF
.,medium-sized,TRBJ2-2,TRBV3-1,TGTGCCAGCAGCCAAGACCCCCGCAGGTTCGCGAACACCGGGGAGCTGTTTTTT,CASSQDPRRFANTGELFF
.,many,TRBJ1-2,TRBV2,TGTGCCAGCCCCGAATTGGCCAGGGGTAACTATGGCTACACCTTC,CASPELARGNYGYTF
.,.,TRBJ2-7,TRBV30,TGTGCCTGGAGTGTGAGCTACACCTACGAGCAGTACTTC,CAWSVSYTYEQYF
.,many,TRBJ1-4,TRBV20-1,TGCAGTGCCTCACAGGGCGCTAATGAAAAACTGTTTTTT,CSASQGANEKLFF
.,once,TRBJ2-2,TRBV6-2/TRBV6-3,TGTGCCAGCAGTTATTCCCGGGAGCTGTTTTTT,CASSYSRELFF
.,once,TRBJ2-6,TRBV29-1,TGCAGCGTCGAGGGCTCTGGGGCCAACGTCCTGACTTTC,CSVEGSGANVLTF
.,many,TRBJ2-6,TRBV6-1,TGTGCCAGCGGTCCAGGGCCGGGGGCTGGGGCCAACGTCCTGACTTTC,CASGPGPGAGANVLTF
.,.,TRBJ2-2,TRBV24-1,TGTGCCACCAGTGACCTCATAGCCGGGGAGCTGTTTTTT,CATSDLIAGELFF
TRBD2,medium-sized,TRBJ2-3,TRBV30,TGTGCCTGGAGCCCTAGCGGGGGTCTCCCGCAGTATTTT,CAWSPSGGLPQYF
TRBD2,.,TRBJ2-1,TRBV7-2,TGTGCTAGCAGCCCCCGGACTAGCGGGAGGGCCTCCCTATACAATGAGCAGTTCTTC,CASSPRTSGRASLYNEQFF
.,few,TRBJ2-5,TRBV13,TGTGCCAGCAGCCCTAAGACGGGGCACGGAACCCAGTACTTC,CASSPKTGHGTQYF
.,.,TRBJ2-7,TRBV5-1,TGCGCCAGCAGCTTGGGACACCGGGACTCCTCCTACGAGCAGTACTTC,CASSLGHRDSSYEQYF
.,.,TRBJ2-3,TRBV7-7,TGTGCTAGCAGCTTAATTTCCACAGATACGCAGTATTTT,CASSLISTDTQYF
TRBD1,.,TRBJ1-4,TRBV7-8,TGTGCCAGCAGCTTCGGGACAGCTATTGAAAAACTGTTTTTT,CASSFGTAIEKLFF
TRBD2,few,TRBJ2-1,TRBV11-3,TGTGCCAGCAGCGCGACCGGGACTAGCGGGGCCACATACAATGAGCAGTTCTTC,CASSATGTSGATYNEQFF
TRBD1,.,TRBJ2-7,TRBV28,TGTGCCAGCAGTCCGCAGGACAGGGTACACGAGCAGTACTTC,CASSPQDRVHEQYF
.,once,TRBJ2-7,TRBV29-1,TGCAGCGTTCGGGGGGAGGGGGACTACGAGCAGTACTTC,CSVRGEGDYEQYF
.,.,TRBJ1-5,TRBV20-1,TGCAGTGCAAACCGGGCAGGGTTGGGTTATCAGCCCCAGCATTTT,CSANRAGLGYQPQHF
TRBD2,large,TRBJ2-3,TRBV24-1,TGTGCCACCAGTGATTTGAAGCGGGGGGTCACAGATACGCAGTATTTT,CATSDLKRGVTDTQYF
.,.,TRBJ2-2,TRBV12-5,TGTGCTAGTGGTTTCAACACCGGGGAGCTGTTTTTT,CASGFNTGELFF
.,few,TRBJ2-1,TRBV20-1,TGCAGTGCTCTCGGGACGGGTCGCGGTGAGCAGTTCTTC,CSALGTGRGEQFF
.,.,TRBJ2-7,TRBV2,TGTGCCAGCAGTGAAGGGGCCGTCCTCTACGAGCAGTACTTC,CASSEGAVLYEQYF
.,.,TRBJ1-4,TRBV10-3,TGTGCCACCGGACCCCTTGCAACTAATGAAAAACTGTTTTTT,CATGPLATNEKLFF